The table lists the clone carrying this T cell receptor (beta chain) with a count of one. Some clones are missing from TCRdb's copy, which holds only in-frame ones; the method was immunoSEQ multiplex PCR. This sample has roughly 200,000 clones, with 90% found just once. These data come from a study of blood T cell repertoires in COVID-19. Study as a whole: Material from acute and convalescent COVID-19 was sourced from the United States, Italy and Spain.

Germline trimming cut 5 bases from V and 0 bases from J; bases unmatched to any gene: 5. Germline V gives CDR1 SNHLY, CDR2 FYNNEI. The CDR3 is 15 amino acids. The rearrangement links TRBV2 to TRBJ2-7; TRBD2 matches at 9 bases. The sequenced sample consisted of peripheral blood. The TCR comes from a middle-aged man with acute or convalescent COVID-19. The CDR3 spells CASSWTSAFSYEQYF. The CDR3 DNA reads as TGTGCCAGCAGTTGGACTAGCGCCTTCTCCTACGAGCAGTACTTC.